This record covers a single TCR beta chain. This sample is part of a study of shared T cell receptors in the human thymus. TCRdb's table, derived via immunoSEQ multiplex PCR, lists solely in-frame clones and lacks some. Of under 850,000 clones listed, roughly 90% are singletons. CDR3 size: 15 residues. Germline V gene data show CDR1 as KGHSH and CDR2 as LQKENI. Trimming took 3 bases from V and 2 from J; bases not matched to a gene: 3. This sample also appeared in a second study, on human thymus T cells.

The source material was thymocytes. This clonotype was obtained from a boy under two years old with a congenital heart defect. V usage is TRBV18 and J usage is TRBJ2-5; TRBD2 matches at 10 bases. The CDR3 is CASSPTSGPQETQYF. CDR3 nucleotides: TGTGCCAGCTCACCGACTAGCGGGCCACAAGAGACCCAGTACTTC.